This T cell receptor (beta chain) was identified in a study of response to subunit inactivated influenza vaccine. Study observations and caveats: Researchers suggested that each seasonal influenza vaccination recruits few new T cells.

As concerns this clonotype: The antigen remains undetermined.

A single record per CDR3 protein comes from TCRdb applying MiXCR to the RT-PCR reads. The data contain hundreds of thousands of distinct CDR3 sequences, less than 20% of them singletons. CDR1 LGHNA and CDR2 YNFKEQ come from the germline V gene. The CDR3 totals 16 residues. The J segment lost 4 bases and the V segment lost 3 bases, leaving 7 bases of the junction unmatched. Material: PBMCs from blood, obtained more than 4 days after vaccination. This sequence was found in a man over 45 who received an inactivated influenza vaccine. V usage is TRBV4-2 and J usage is TRBJ2-5, with 11 positions matching TRBD2. In DNA form, the CDR3 reads TGTGCCAGCAGCCACCGGGATAGCGGGGGGGCAGAGACCCAGTACTTC. Residues: CASSHRDSGGAETQYF.